The 14 T cell receptor beta chains listed next were all sequenced from one sample in a study of cytomegalovirus exposure and HLA in healthy donors. 60 Vbeta and 13 Jbeta primers were used in PCR. Sequencing was performed with immunoSEQ multiplex PCR; in TCRdb, only in-frame clones are kept and a portion is missing. The data show 150,000 to 200,000 clones, about 72% seen once. Specimen: PBMCs. These receptors came from a girl under 18 in good health and CMV-seronegative.

This clone came up a few times. The gene calls are TRBV11-1 and TRBJ1-2; 8 bases map to TRBD1. Germline V lookup: CDR1 SGHAT, CDR2 FQDESV (reference sequence). The J segment lost 7 bases and the V segment lost 3 bases, leaving 7 bases of the junction unmatched. The CDR3 covers 14 residues. CDR3 residues: CASSFLTGERGYTF. Here the CDR3 DNA reads TGTGCCAGCAGCTTCCTGACAGGGGAACGTGGCTACACCTTC. Variable domain in full (rest from reference TRBV11-1 and TRBJ1-2): EAEVAQSPRYKITEKSQAVAFWCDPISGHATLYWYRQILGQGPELLVQFQDESVVDDSQLPKDRFSAERLKGVDSTLKIQPAELGDSAMYLCASSFLTGERGYTFGSGTRLTVV.

The chain recombines TRBV6-5 with TRBJ1-2, with D uncertain. Germline loops: CDR1 MNHEY, CDR2 SVGAGI. Trimming left V 2 bases short and J 1 base short, with 11 bases between. The CDR3 totals 15 residues. CDR3 nucleotides: TGTGCCAGCAGTTACCTAGGAGGGCTTAACTATGGCTACACCTTC. Translating it yields CASSYLGGLNYGYTF.

The rearrangement links TRBV5-1 to TRBJ1-2; no firm D call. Looked up from germline, CDR1 is SGHRS and CDR2 is YFSETQ. The CDR3 loop spans 13 amino acids. Trimming cost V 2 bases and J 3 bases, with 8 bases left between them. The CDR3 sequence is CASSLEAYYGYTF. DNA of the CDR3: TGCGCCAGCAGCTTAGAAGCCTACTATGGCTACACCTTC.

The J gene is TRBJ2-5, the V gene TRBV6-6; no reliable D call. The CDR3 spans 14 residues. The V end lost 5 bases, the J end lost 1 base, and 11 bases lay between the germline ends. Germline V gives CDR1 MNHNY, CDR2 SVGAGI (reference sequence). This chain's CDR3 is CASSPRAPQETQYF. Here the CDR3 DNA reads TGTGCCAGCAGTCCAAGAGCCCCCCAAGAGACCCAGTACTTC.

CDR3 region: CASSLAGEGNTIYF. DNA of the CDR3: TGTGCCAGCAGCCTCGCCGGGGAAGGGAACACCATATATTTT. The J gene is TRBJ1-3, the V gene TRBV7-9; no definite D call. Germline lookup yields CDR1 SEHNR and CDR2 FQNEAQ (reference sequence). V dropped 5 bases and J dropped 7 bases, with 15 bases sitting between them. The CDR3 has 14 amino acids.

The chain employs TRBV19 and TRBJ1-2; D may be TRBD1 (6 bases). This CDR3 contains 13 residues. The V and J ends lost 7 bases and 2 bases respectively, with 11 bases between them. Germline V CDR1 and CDR2: LNHDA, SQIVND (reference sequence). For the CDR3, the DNA is TGTGCCAGTACACAGGGAAGGAACTATGGCTACACCTTC. Protein product: CASTQGRNYGYTF. Filled out from reference TRBV19 and TRBJ1-2, the complete variable domain reads DGGITQSPKYLFRKEGQNVTLSCEQNLNHDAMYWYRQDPGQGLRLIYYSQIVNDFQKGDIAEGYSVSREKKESFPLTVTSAQKNPTAFYLCASTQGRNYGYTFGSGTRLTVV.

In DNA, the CDR3 is TGTGCCAGCAGTTCCTCCCCCTACGCAGATACGCAGTATTTT. As protein: CASSSSPYADTQYF. The chain combines TRBV27 with TRBJ2-3, with no clear D. From germline, CDR1 is MNHEY and CDR2 SMNVEV (reference sequence). V gave up 4 bases and J gave up 4 bases, with 12 bases separating them. The CDR3 runs 14 residues.

The chain joins TRBV7-9 to TRBJ2-1, with a tentative D call TRBD1 (6 bases). The CDR3 covers 16 residues. Trimming took 1 base from V and 4 from J, leaving 14 bases between them. CDR1 is SEHNR, CDR2 FQNEAQ, per germline (reference sequence). The CDR3 is CASSLDGQLFYNEQFF. DNA of the CDR3: TGTGCCAGCAGCTTAGACGGACAGCTATTTTACAATGAGCAGTTCTTC.

The rearrangement uses TRBV5-4 and TRBJ1-5; 10 bases are a match to TRBD1. Germline assignment: CDR1 SGHNT and CDR2 YYREEE (reference sequence). This CDR3 has 14 residues. V lost 4 bases to trimming and J lost 5 bases; unmatched junction nucleotides: 3. CDR3 bases: TGTGCCAGCAGCCCTGGGACAGGGGATCAGCCCCAGCATTTT. As protein: CASSPGTGDQPQHF.

This clone was detected once. The V gene is TRBV11-2, the J gene TRBJ2-3; D is possibly TRBD1 (5 bases). Trimming pared 0 bases from V and 4 bases from J, leaving 11 bases between. This CDR3 comprises 15 residues. Germline CDR1 SGHAT, CDR2 FQNNGV. The CDR3 protein is CASSLDGRAADTQYF. In DNA form, the CDR3 reads TGTGCCAGCAGCTTAGATGGCAGGGCGGCAGATACGCAGTATTTT.

This clone has more than one count but fewer than ten. This sequence joins TRBV21-1 and TRBJ1-2. TRBV21-1 is a pseudogene locus. The CDR3 has 16 amino acids. Here the CDR3 DNA reads TGTGCCAGTAATTCTTCCCGATCCTTTGCGCTGCGGGGCTACACCTTC. It codes for CASNSSRSFALRGYTF.

The rearrangement links TRBV5-1 to TRBJ1-2; the D gene is possibly TRBD1 (5 bases). V was cut by 5 bases and J by 8 bases, with 16 bases left in between. The CDR3 contains 13 residues. In germline, CDR1 is SGHRS, CDR2 YFSETQ. This chain's CDR3 is CASSYGAGKGYTF. The CDR3 bases are TGCGCCAGCAGTTATGGGGCAGGGAAAGGCTACACCTTC.

The V gene is TRBV6-1, the J gene TRBJ1-6; D is unclear. Germline CDR1 reads MNHNS; CDR2 reads SASEGT. V lost 8 bases to trimming and J lost 0 bases, with 11 bases between them. This CDR3 region has 15 residues. The CDR3 nucleotides read TGTGCCAGCTCCGGAGGGAGCTCCTATAATTCACCCCTCCACTTT. This codes for CASSGGSSYNSPLHF.

This clone was picked up many times. One end of the junction does not line up with germline, which may come from a read error. This rearrangement joins TRBV7-7 to TRBJ2-2, with D maybe TRBD2 (6 bases). Germline loops: CDR1 SSHAT, CDR2 FNYEAQ (reference sequence). This CDR3 is built from 16 residues. In DNA, the CDR3 is TGTGCTAGCAGCACGTCGGGACTGCCGAACACCGGGGAGCTGTTTTTT. Translating it yields CASSTSGLPNTGELFF.